A single sample is the source of the 20 T cell receptor beta chains below, sequenced in a study of blood T cell repertoires in COVID-19. The data were produced by immunoSEQ multiplex PCR, yet TCRdb's version contains in-frame clones alone and is incomplete. The sample shows 35,000 to 40,000 clones, approximately 84% of them seen only once. The specimen sequenced was peripheral blood. These receptors all stem from a human donor in a cohort sampled during active COVID-19.

The J gene is TRBJ1-2, the V gene TRBV3-1 (or the pseudogene TRBV3-2); TRBD1 aligns across 8 bases. CDR3 size: 14 residues. The ends lost 4 bases at V and 1 base at J; junction bases unmatched: 2. CDR1 LGHDT and CDR2 YNNKEL come from the germline V gene (reference sequence). CDR3: CASSRTGSNYGYTF. CDR3 nucleotides: TGTGCCAGCAGCCGGACAGGGAGTAACTATGGCTACACCTTC.

The chain has TRBV2 and TRBJ1-5; D is uncertain. Germline CDR1 SNHLY, CDR2 FYNNEI. The CDR3 is 16 residues long. Between the trimmed V and J ends, which lost 0 bases and 2 bases, there was a span of 11 bases. The CDR3 nucleotides are TGTGCCAGCAGTGAAGCCCCTCTGTATGGCAATCAGCCCCAGCATTTT. Protein: CASSEAPLYGNQPQHF.

This clone has just one count. The V gene is TRBV10-3, the J gene TRBJ1-4; 11 positions match TRBD1. CDR3 length: 17 residues. V lost 5 bases and J lost 3; bases outside the gene matches: 8. Germline V gene data show CDR1 as ENHRY and CDR2 as SYGVKD. This chain's CDR3 is CAISQGDRGSSNEKLFF. DNA for the CDR3: TGTGCCATCAGTCAGGGGGACAGGGGGTCGTCTAATGAAAAACTGTTTTTT.

This clone has just one count. This rearrangement joins TRBV12-3 or TRBV12-4 to TRBJ2-7, with D perhaps TRBD2 (5 bases). Trimming took 8 bases from V and 2 from J, leaving 10 bases between them. The CDR3 is 12 amino acids. For the CDR3, the DNA is TGTGCCAGCTCGGCGGGTCCCTACGAGCAGTACTTC. Translated, it gives CASSAGPYEQYF.

V gene TRBV6-1 combines with J gene TRBJ1-2; D is unresolved. The CDR3 has 11 residues. V lost 3 bases and J 12 bases, leaving 11 bases between the germline ends. CDR1 and CDR2 (germline): MNHNS, SASEGT. CDR3 sequence: CASSDYGPHTF. CDR3 DNA sequence: TGTGCCAGCAGTGATTATGGGCCGCACACCTTC.

The V call is TRBV7-8, the J call TRBJ1-5, with D possibly being TRBD1 (5 bases). The CDR3 is made up of 15 amino acids. Germline-derived CDR1 and CDR2 are SGHVS and FQNEAQ. V was pared by 1 base and J by 6 bases, with 13 bases between. CDR3 sequence (DNA): TGTGCCAGCAGCTTAGAGCAGGGAAAATCTCAGCCCCAGCATTTT. This codes for CASSLEQGKSQPQHF.

The CDR3, as DNA: TGCGCCAGCAGCGCGGACCTGGGAGGCTACGAGCAGTACTTC. Residues: CASSADLGGYEQYF. The chain couples TRBV10-1 to TRBJ2-7; possible D gene TRBD2, 6 bases. CDR3 length: 14 residues. V lost 6 bases, J lost 3 bases, and 15 bases lay in between. Per germline, CDR1 WNHNN and CDR2 SYGVQD (reference sequence).

V is TRBV5-1 and J is TRBJ1-2; D is ambiguous. Looked up from germline, CDR1 is SGHRS and CDR2 is YFSETQ. The CDR3 runs 14 residues. The germline V and J ends were trimmed by 0 bases and 1 base, with 7 bases remaining between them. CDR3 bases: TGCGCCAGCAGCTTGGGGCAGTTTAACTATGGCTACACCTTC. It translates to CASSLGQFNYGYTF.

In nucleotides, the CDR3 is TGTGCCAGCAGTGAAGTTGAAGGGGCGAGAGCTTTCTTT. Residues: CASSEVEGARAFF. The rearrangement uses TRBV6-1 and TRBJ1-1, with D possibly being TRBD1 (5 bases). Germline V lookup: CDR1 MNHNS, CDR2 SASEGT. The V end lost 1 base, the J end lost 10 bases, and 13 bases lay between the germline ends. The CDR3 contains 13 residues.

V and J are TRBV18 and TRBJ1-1; 7 nucleotides agree with TRBD1. The CDR3 loop spans 14 amino acids. Germline lookup yields CDR1 KGHSH and CDR2 LQKENI. V lost 3 bases and J lost 3; bases outside the gene matches: 4. CDR3 amino acids: CASSPGTVDTEAFF. The DNA of the CDR3 is TGTGCCAGCTCACCCGGGACAGTAGACACTGAAGCTTTCTTT.

The rearrangement joins TRBV7-9 to TRBJ1-6; maybe TRBD1 (6 bases). The CDR3 has 14 residues. Germline V lookup: CDR1 SEHNR, CDR2 FQNEAQ (reference sequence). Deletions cut 3 bases from V and 9 bases from J, with 12 bases between. The CDR3 region is CASSLTGTSSPLHF. In DNA, the CDR3 is TGTGCCAGCAGCTTGACAGGAACCAGTTCACCCCTCCACTTT.

This clone was recorded only once. The CDR3 spells CASSQGLATVHEQFF. The DNA for the CDR3 is TGCGCCAGCAGCCAGGGACTAGCTACGGTACATGAGCAGTTCTTC. The chain has TRBV5-1 and TRBJ2-1, with 9 nucleotides matching TRBD2. Germline-derived CDR1 and CDR2 are SGHRS and YFSETQ. CDR3 length equals 15 residues. V lost 4 bases and J lost 8; bases outside the gene matches: 10.

The chain couples TRBV29-1 to TRBJ1-1; D is unresolved. V lost 7 bases to trimming and J lost 5 bases, with 11 bases between them. This CDR3 region has 11 residues. Germline CDR1 and CDR2: SQVTM and ANQGSEA. CDR3 sequence reads: CSALTGTEAFF. The DNA of the CDR3 is TGCAGCGCACTGACTGGTACTGAAGCTTTCTTT.

This sequence joins TRBV9 and TRBJ2-2; 7 nucleotides align to TRBD1. CDR3 size: 15 residues. Germline loops: CDR1 SGDLS, CDR2 YYNGEE. Trimming cost V 2 bases and J 4 bases; bases outside gene matches: 5. CDR3 protein: CASSVEGAFTGELFF. CDR3 bases: TGTGCCAGCAGCGTTGAGGGGGCCTTCACCGGGGAGCTGTTTTTT.

This clone was observed a few times. This chain connects TRBV5-4 to TRBJ1-1; maybe TRBD1 (6 bases). V dropped 0 bases and J dropped 2 bases, with 23 bases sitting between them. The length of the CDR3 is 19 residues. CDR1 and CDR2 from the germline V gene are SGHNT and YYREEE (reference sequence). CDR3: CASSLGARGPPRVNTEAFF. CDR3 nucleotides: TGTGCCAGCAGCTTGGGAGCGCGGGGGCCACCTCGGGTCAACACTGAAGCTTTCTTT.

V and J are TRBV5-1 and TRBJ1-3; maybe TRBD1 (5 bases). V dropped 4 bases and J dropped 2 bases, with 10 bases sitting between them. CDR1 is SGHRS and CDR2 is YFSETQ in the germline V gene. This CDR3 region has 14 residues. The CDR3 here is CASSPRAPGNTIYF. DNA for the CDR3: TGCGCCAGCAGCCCCAGGGCTCCTGGAAACACCATATATTTT.

The rearrangement links TRBV12-3 or TRBV12-4 to TRBJ2-5; the match to TRBD1 covers 8 bases. CDR3 size: 13 residues. V shed 6 bases, J shed 1 base, and the junction held 1 base outside the gene matches. CDR3 loop: CASRDRVQETQYF. The CDR3 coding sequence is TGTGCCAGCAGGGACAGGGTCCAAGAGACCCAGTACTTC.

About this clone: With only one base between it and a far larger clone, this is likely a read error. Within the sample, other DNA sequences also encode this same CDR3. The DNA for the CDR3 is TGCGCCAGCAGCTGGTCCGGGGGAGGGGGCTACGAGCAGTACTTC. This encodes CASSWSGGGGYEQYF. The chain uses TRBV5-1 and TRBJ2-7; tentative D call: TRBD2 (7 bases). This CDR3 spans 15 amino acids. The V gene lost 3 bases and the J gene lost 3 bases, with 16 bases spanning the gap. Germline-derived CDR1 and CDR2 are SGHRS and YFSETQ.

This chain uses TRBV5-1 with TRBJ2-1; the match to TRBD2 covers 14 bases. Germline V gene lookup returns CDR1 SGHRS and CDR2 YFSETQ. Trimming removed 4 bases from V and 5 bases from J; junction bases left unmatched: 5. The CDR3 runs to 16 residues. The CDR3 loop is CASSGGTSGGDNEQFF. As DNA, the CDR3 is TGCGCCAGCAGCGGAGGGACTAGCGGGGGTGACAATGAGCAGTTCTTC.

With regard to this clone: The same CDR3 can be traced to other DNA sequences in this sample. The rearrangement uses TRBV19 and TRBJ1-5; D is perhaps TRBD1 (5 bases). With 4 bases removed from V and 7 bases from J, the gap between germline ends came to 11 bases. The germline V gene encodes CDR1 LNHDA and CDR2 SQIVND (reference sequence). CDR3 size: 13 residues. The CDR3 spells CASSTQGGQPQHF. CDR3 nucleotides: TGTGCCAGTAGTACTCAGGGAGGGCAGCCCCAGCATTTT.